A single sample is the source of the 19 T cell receptor beta chains below, sequenced in a study of technical replicates of blood from a handful of donors. TCRdb keeps only in-frame clones here, not all; method: immunoSEQ multiplex PCR. In the table there are nearly 80,000 clones, 80% to 95% of which are singletons. Sample: T cells isolated from PBMCs. These receptors were obtained from a human donor in good health.

The chain combines TRBV9 with TRBJ2-2, with TRBD2 as a possible D gene (5 bases). The germline V and J ends were trimmed by 0 bases and 7 bases, with 13 bases remaining between them. Germline V CDR1 and CDR2: SGDLS, YYNGEE. The CDR3 runs 15 residues. Written as DNA, the CDR3 is TGTGCCAGCAGCGTAGCTGGGAGTAATATCGGGGAGCTGTTTTTT. It is translated as CASSVAGSNIGELFF.

The CDR3 here is CSVESAGGPFEQFF. The CDR3 DNA follows: TGCAGCGTTGAATCTGCGGGAGGGCCTTTTGAGCAGTTCTTC. The V and J genes are TRBV29-1 and TRBJ2-1; 9 nucleotides match TRBD2. The CDR3 spans 14 residues. The germline V gene has CDR1 SQVTM and CDR2 ANQGSEA. Trimming cost V 2 bases and J 9 bases; bases outside gene matches: 8.

V and J are TRBV28 and TRBJ2-7; 11 nucleotides match TRBD1. The CDR3 has 16 amino acids. Trimming took 2 bases from V and 2 from J; bases not matched to a gene: 5. Germline V gene lookup returns CDR1 MDHEN and CDR2 SYDVKM. The CDR3 sequence: CASSLGQGAFAYEQYF. The CDR3 nucleotides read TGTGCCAGCAGTTTAGGACAGGGGGCCTTCGCCTACGAGCAGTACTTC. The full variable domain, with the rest looked up from reference TRBV28 and TRBJ2-7, is DVKVTQSSRYLVKRTGEKVFLECVQDMDHENMFWYRQDPGLGLRLIYFSYDVKMKEKGDIPEGYSVSREKKERFSLILESASTNQTSMYLCASSLGQGAFAYEQYFGPGTRLTVT.

The rearrangement joins TRBV29-1 to TRBJ2-7; TRBD1 agrees at 7 bases. V shed 7 bases, J shed 3 bases, and the junction held 9 bases outside the gene matches. Germline V gene data show CDR1 as SQVTM and CDR2 as ANQGSEA. This CDR3 has 13 amino acids. CDR3 sequence (DNA): TGCAGCGGCCACAGGGGTTTGAGCTACGAGCAGTACTTC. Translation gives CSGHRGLSYEQYF.

V and J are TRBV5-4 and TRBJ1-2; 7 nucleotides align to TRBD1. Losses at the gene ends were 4 bases for V and 7 bases for J; bases not matched to a gene: 13. The CDR3 contains 15 residues. Germline V CDR1 and CDR2: SGHNT, YYREEE (reference sequence). CDR3 coding DNA: TGTGCCAGCAGCAGCAGGGCTACAGGGGAGTCTGGCTACACCTTC. This sequence encodes CASSSRATGESGYTF.

This clone was recorded a few times. The CDR3 here is CASSQDFSIINQPQHF. CDR3 sequence (DNA): TGCGCCAGCAGCCAAGATTTCAGTATAATCAATCAGCCCCAGCATTTT. The chain recombines TRBV4-1 with TRBJ1-5; no firm D call. The CDR3 is made up of 16 amino acids. CDR1 is MGHRA, CDR2 YSYEKL, per germline. Trimming shortened V by 0 bases and J by 3 bases, and 12 bases separated the two germline ends.

CDR3 sequence reads: CASRGQGKNEKLFF. DNA of the CDR3: TGTGCCAGCAGGGGACAGGGAAAAAACGAAAAACTGTTTTTT. This chain connects TRBV28 to TRBJ1-4, with 9 bases identical to TRBD1. Germline CDR1 and CDR2: MDHEN and SYDVKM. J lost 8 bases, V lost 6 bases, and 7 bases had no gene match. This CDR3 region has 14 residues.

The chain has TRBV18 and TRBJ2-7; D gene uncertain. The CDR3 has 13 residues. The ends were cut back, 2 bases at V and 1 base at J, with 6 bases in the middle. CDR1 and CDR2 (germline): KGHSH, LQKENI. CDR3 loop: CASSPSGSYEQYF. The DNA for the CDR3 is TGTGCCAGCTCACCATCCGGGTCCTACGAGCAGTACTTC.

The chain combines TRBV18 with TRBJ1-1; weak D call: TRBD1 (6 bases). Looked up from germline, CDR1 is KGHSH and CDR2 is LQKENI. There are 17 residues in the CDR3. V was pared by 8 bases and J by 0 bases, with 22 bases between. The CDR3 spells CASTQGTGGQMNTEAFF. CDR3 DNA sequence: TGTGCCAGCACTCAAGGGACCGGGGGGCAAATGAACACTGAAGCTTTCTTT.

The genes are TRBV5-6 and TRBJ2-3, with a possible D match to TRBD1 (5 bases). V lost 0 bases, J lost 0 bases, and 5 bases lay in between. CDR3 length: 14 residues. The germline gives CDR1 SGHDT, CDR2 YYEEEE. The CDR3 sequence: CASSLDRSTDTQYF. CDR3 DNA: TGTGCCAGCAGCTTGGACAGGAGCACAGATACGCAGTATTTT. Full variable domain (remainder filled in from reference TRBV5-6 and TRBJ2-3): DAGVTQSPTHLIKTRGQQVTLRCSPKSGHDTVSWYQQALGQGPQFIFQYYEEEERQRGNFPDRFSGHQFPNYSSELNVNALLLGDSALYLCASSLDRSTDTQYFGPGTRLTVL.

J is TRBJ1-4 and V is TRBV28; D is undetermined. Germline CDR1 MDHEN, CDR2 SYDVKM. The CDR3 totals 14 residues. Trimming shortened V by 6 bases and J by 6 bases, and 14 bases separated the two germline ends. Written as DNA, the CDR3 is TGTGCCAGCAGCCCCGGTTTAGGAGATGAAAAACTGTTTTTT. Its translation is CASSPGLGDEKLFF.

The CDR3: CASSLDSSGLPTDTQYF. DNA for the CDR3: TGTGCCAGCAGCTTAGATTCTAGCGGGCTACCCACAGATACGCAGTATTTT. The chain links TRBV11-2 to TRBJ2-3; 8 positions match TRBD2. The CDR3 sequence is 17 residues long. The germline V gene encodes CDR1 SGHAT and CDR2 FQNNGV. V shed 0 bases and J 2 bases; nucleotides not matched to a gene: 7.

V usage is TRBV30 and J usage is TRBJ2-2; no firm D call. The germline gives CDR1 GTSNPN, CDR2 SVGIG (reference sequence). V was clipped by 4 bases and J by 9 bases, with 9 bases between them. The CDR3 contains 11 residues. Here the CDR3 reads CAWNTPRELFF. CDR3 DNA: TGTGCCTGGAATACTCCCCGGGAGCTGTTTTTT. The variable domain in full, completed from reference TRBV30 and TRBJ2-2, reads SQTIHQWPATLVQPVGSPLSLECTVEGTSNPNLYWYRQAAGRGLQLLFYSVGIGQISSEVPQNLSASRPQDRQFILSSKKLLLSDSGFYLCAWNTPRELFFGEGSRLTVL.

The V call is TRBV14, the J call TRBJ2-1, with TRBD1 identical over 10 bases. Germline V CDR1 and CDR2: SGHDN, FVKESK. The V gene end was trimmed by 3 bases and the J gene end by 11 bases; junction bases not matched to a gene: 4. The CDR3 covers 13 residues. CDR3 DNA sequence: TGTGCCAGCAGCCAGACAGGGGGCGCCCAGCAGTTCTTC. Protein sequence: CASSQTGGAQQFF.

The J gene is TRBJ2-3, the V gene TRBV9, with 13 bases identical to TRBD2. Germline loops: CDR1 SGDLS, CDR2 YYNGEE. This CDR3 contains 20 residues. V lost 4 bases and J lost 1; bases outside the gene matches: 15. The chain's CDR3 is CASSTSYRTSGSSGTDTQYF. CDR3 bases: TGTGCCAGCAGCACTAGCTATAGGACTAGCGGGAGTAGCGGCACAGATACGCAGTATTTT.

This sequence joins TRBV19 and TRBJ1-1; D possibly corresponds to TRBD1 (5 bases). Germline CDR1 reads LNHDA; CDR2 reads SQIVND (reference sequence). The ends were cut back, 3 bases at V and 0 bases at J, with 8 bases in the middle. The CDR3 length is 14 residues. The chain's CDR3 is CASSMPGVNTEAFF. Written as DNA, the CDR3 is TGTGCCAGTAGTATGCCGGGGGTGAACACTGAAGCTTTCTTT. The full variable domain, in which reference TRBV19 and TRBJ1-1 provide the parts outside the CDR3, is DGGITQSPKYLFRKEGQNVTLSCEQNLNHDAMYWYRQDPGQGLRLIYYSQIVNDFQKGDIAEGYSVSREKKESFPLTVTSAQKNPTAFYLCASSMPGVNTEAFFGQGTRLTVV.

The V call is TRBV6-5, the J call TRBJ1-2; possible D gene TRBD1, 5 bases. This CDR3 is built from 14 residues. V was pared by 0 bases and J by 4 bases, with 9 bases between. Germline V lookup: CDR1 MNHEY, CDR2 SVGAGI. The CDR3 loop is CASSYSEGPYGYTF. Here the CDR3 DNA reads TGTGCCAGCAGTTACTCGGAGGGACCCTATGGCTACACCTTC.

The chain is built from TRBV4-1 and TRBJ2-1, with D possibly TRBD1 on 6 matching bases. Trimming shortened V by 4 bases and J by 3 bases, and 16 bases separated the two germline ends. The CDR3 has 16 residues. Germline V gene data show CDR1 as MGHRA and CDR2 as YSYEKL. The CDR3 is CASSLTTGTNYNEQFF. In DNA, the CDR3 is TGCGCCAGCAGCCTTACTACAGGGACGAACTACAATGAGCAGTTCTTC.

The gene calls are TRBV28 and TRBJ2-2; TRBD2 matches 7 bases. Trimming cost V 5 bases and J 3 bases; bases outside gene matches: 9. The CDR3 is made up of 16 amino acids. The V gene's germline CDR1 is MDHEN and CDR2 SYDVKM. This CDR3 reads CASSDPGGLDTGELFF. The CDR3 bases are TGTGCCAGCAGTGACCCGGGGGGTCTGGACACCGGGGAGCTGTTTTTT.